These 19 T cell receptor beta chains originate from one sample sequenced in a study of response to subunit inactivated influenza vaccine. TCRdb used MiXCR to reprocess the RT-PCR reads, holding one entry per CDR3 protein. The data contain 750,000 to 850,000 distinct CDR3 sequences, approximately 17% of them seen just once; the ten biggest clones take up 11%. The sequencing here drew on PBMCs from blood, taken more than 4 days after vaccination. The receptor set was obtained from a man aged 50 to 59 who received an inactivated influenza vaccine.

This clonotype has more than one count but fewer than ten. This chain connects TRBV5-1 to TRBJ2-3; TRBD1 matches 7 bases. From germline, CDR1 is SGHRS and CDR2 YFSETQ. V gave up 4 bases and J gave up 2 bases; unmatched junction bases: 7. The CDR3 covers 15 residues. This chain's CDR3 is CASSVLDRTTDTQYF. The CDR3, as DNA: TGCGCCAGCAGCGTCCTGGACAGGACCACAGATACGCAGTATTTT.

This clonotype showed up just a few times. This chain connects TRBV6-2 or TRBV6-3 to TRBJ2-3; the D is unclear. Germline V CDR1 and CDR2: MNHEY, SVGEGT. The CDR3 runs 15 residues. Trimming took 0 bases from V and 6 from J, leaving 13 bases between them. The CDR3 spells CASSYSMGEPDTQYF. In DNA form, the CDR3 reads TGTGCCAGCAGTTACTCGATGGGCGAACCGGATACGCAGTATTTT.

This clonotype occurred many times. The chain has TRBV20-1 and TRBJ2-5, with TRBD2 as a possible D gene (7 bases). The germline V gene encodes CDR1 DFQATT and CDR2 SNEGSKA (reference sequence). Trimming stripped 2 bases from V and 4 bases from J, with 14 bases between. The CDR3 is 14 amino acids. The CDR3, as DNA: TGCAGTGCTAGACCCTCGGGGGGCAGAGAGACCCAGTACTTC. Its translation: CSARPSGGRETQYF.

The chain is built from TRBV5-1 and TRBJ2-5; TRBD2 is a possible D gene (6 bases). The CDR3 is made up of 15 amino acids. CDR1 is SGHRS, CDR2 YFSETQ, per germline. The V and J ends lost 1 base and 5 bases respectively, with 15 bases between them. The CDR3 spells CASSLQEGLLETQYF. CDR3 bases: TGCGCCAGCAGCTTGCAGGAGGGCCTTCTGGAGACCCAGTACTTC.

The chain uses TRBV4-1 and TRBJ2-2; D remains unclear. V was pared by 0 bases and J by 4 bases, with 9 bases between. Germline V gene lookup returns CDR1 MGHRA and CDR2 YSYEKL. The CDR3 contains 15 residues. CDR3 amino acids: CASSQEGASTGELFF. CDR3 DNA: TGCGCCAGCAGCCAAGAAGGCGCGTCCACCGGGGAGCTGTTTTTT.

The CDR3: CASSVGTGIYTDTQYF. The DNA for the CDR3 is TGTGCCAGCAGCGTAGGAACAGGGATTTACACAGATACGCAGTATTTT. The genes are TRBV7-2 and TRBJ2-3; D perhaps matches TRBD1 (6 bases). CDR3 length: 16 amino acids. CDR1 is SGHTA, CDR2 FQGNSA, per germline. Trimming left V 5 bases short and J 2 bases short, with 17 bases between.

The V call is TRBV20-1, the J call TRBJ1-5; 10 nucleotides line up with TRBD1. Germline V CDR1 and CDR2: DFQATT, SNEGSKA (reference sequence). J lost 4 bases, V lost 5 bases, and 17 bases had no gene match. This CDR3 is 18 amino acids long. Here the CDR3 DNA reads TGCAGTGCTCACAACCGGGACAGGGGTACCTTTTCGAATCAGCCCCAGCATTTT. Its protein is CSAHNRDRGTFSNQPQHF.

This chain uses TRBV6-5 with TRBJ1-2, with D tentatively TRBD1 (6 bases). The CDR3 consists of 12 residues. Germline V gene data show CDR1 as MNHEY and CDR2 as SVGAGI. Trimming pared 6 bases from V and 8 bases from J, leaving 13 bases between. Here the CDR3 reads CASRPRTEGYTF. The CDR3 nucleotides are TGTGCCAGCAGACCTCGGACAGAAGGCTACACCTTC.

This clonotype has more than one count but fewer than ten. The chain employs TRBV7-9 and TRBJ2-2, with no clear D. Germline lookup yields CDR1 SEHNR and CDR2 FQNEAQ (reference sequence). The CDR3 sequence is 12 residues long. Trimming shortened V by 5 bases and J by 7 bases, and 8 bases separated the two germline ends. This chain's CDR3 is CASSHTSGELFF. CDR3 sequence (DNA): TGTGCCAGCAGCCACACGAGCGGGGAGCTGTTTTTT.

V is TRBV27 and J is TRBJ2-5; D ambiguous. Germline CDR1 reads MNHEY; CDR2 reads SMNVEV (reference sequence). This CDR3 has 13 residues. V was cut by 11 bases and J by 3 bases, with 16 bases left in between. The CDR3 reads CASGQQIKETQYF. DNA for the CDR3: TGTGCCTCCGGGCAACAGATTAAAGAGACCCAGTACTTC.

This clonotype was recorded many times. CDR3 in amino acids: CASSRDRDQPQHF. The CDR3 nucleotides read TGTGCCAGCAGTCGGGACAGGGATCAGCCCCAGCATTTT. V gene TRBV6-2 or TRBV6-3 combines with J gene TRBJ1-5; 9 bases align to TRBD1. The V segment lost 5 bases and the J segment 5 bases; nucleotides outside the gene matches: 1. Germline lookup yields CDR1 MNHEY and CDR2 SVGEGT. This CDR3 has 13 amino acids.

This clonotype was recorded once. The rearrangement links TRBV28 to TRBJ1-3; no reliable D call. This CDR3 is built from 15 residues. Germline lookup yields CDR1 MDHEN and CDR2 SYDVKM. Deletions cut 8 bases from V and 0 bases from J, with 14 bases between. CDR3 nucleotides: TGTGCCAGCTACAACAGCGCCTACTCTGGAAACACCATATATTTT. This sequence encodes CASYNSAYSGNTIYF.

This clonotype has just a few counts. V usage is TRBV20-1 and J usage is TRBJ2-5; 7 bases are shared with TRBD1. Trimming cost V 2 bases and J 7 bases; bases outside gene matches: 7. From germline, CDR1 is DFQATT and CDR2 SNEGSKA (reference sequence). The CDR3 is 13 amino acids. CDR3 DNA sequence: TGCAGTGCTAGATGGGACAGTCATGGGACCCAGTACTTC. Translating it yields CSARWDSHGTQYF.

The J gene is TRBJ2-3, the V gene TRBV20-1, with 7 bases identical to TRBD1. The CDR3 extends over 13 amino acids. V lost 5 bases, J lost 3 bases, and 5 bases stayed unmatched. Germline CDR1 DFQATT, CDR2 SNEGSKA (reference sequence). CDR3 sequence: CSAWTGTTDTQYF. CDR3 in DNA: TGCAGTGCTTGGACAGGTACAACAGATACGCAGTATTTT.

This sequence joins TRBV7-2 and TRBJ2-4; 7 nucleotides line up with TRBD1. The junction had 6 bases not matched to a gene; V was cut back by 4 bases and J by 0 bases. CDR1 and CDR2 from the germline V gene are SGHTA and FQGNSA. CDR3 length equals 16 residues. CDR3 sequence reads: CASSSDRVLAKNIQYF. In nucleotides, the CDR3 is TGTGCCAGCAGCTCAGACAGGGTACTAGCCAAAAACATTCAGTACTTC.

This clonotype was counted only a few times. The chain links TRBV10-3 to TRBJ1-4; TRBD1 might be the D (5 bases). Germline lookup yields CDR1 ENHRY and CDR2 SYGVKD. The length of the CDR3 is 14 residues. The V gene lost 3 bases and the J gene lost 8 bases, with 13 bases spanning the gap. The CDR3 coding sequence is TGTGCCATCAGTGATGAGGGGAGGAGAGAAAAACTGTTTTTT. This sequence encodes CAISDEGRREKLFF.

The sample holds many counts of this clonotype. The rearrangement links TRBV6-5 to TRBJ1-3, with 7 bases aligning to TRBD1. J gave up 0 bases and V 4 bases, and 3 bases lay outside the gene matches. CDR1 MNHEY and CDR2 SVGAGI come from the germline V gene. The CDR3 is made up of 15 amino acids. CDR3 coding DNA: TGTGCCAGCAGTTTGAGGGGGCCCTCTGGAAACACCATATATTTT. Translated: CASSLRGPSGNTIYF.

The chain links TRBV4-1 to TRBJ2-7; D may be TRBD2 (7 bases). CDR3 length equals 16 residues. Germline lookup yields CDR1 MGHRA and CDR2 YSYEKL. The V gene lost 4 bases and the J gene lost 5 bases, with 21 bases spanning the gap. This CDR3 reads CASSRTGGPASNEQYF. CDR3 DNA: TGCGCCAGCAGCCGTACCGGGGGGCCAGCTTCCAACGAGCAGTACTTC.

This clonotype was detected only a few times. The chain uses TRBV20-1 and TRBJ2-3, with D perhaps assigned TRBD1 or TRBD2 (5 bases each). CDR3 length: 14 residues. Germline loops: CDR1 DFQATT, CDR2 SNEGSKA (reference sequence). V lost 6 bases to trimming and J lost 4 bases, with 17 bases between them. The CDR3: CSASERGYADTQYF. CDR3 DNA: TGCAGTGCCAGCGAGAGGGGTTATGCAGATACGCAGTATTTT.